This T cell receptor beta chain was recorded in a study of blood T cell repertoires in COVID-19. Study as a whole: The United States, Italy and Spain were the sources of the acute and convalescent COVID-19 samples. T cells, B-cell-depleted T cells, or PBMCs provided the cDNA or gDNA that served as material.

The germline V gene has CDR1 SGHVS and CDR2 FNYEAQ. The CDR3 is 13 residues long. The V end was cut by 3 bases, the J end by 7 bases, with 10 bases between. Per the authors' pipeline: From reference gene primer amplification, estimates of nucleated cell counts were derived. TCRdb's copy holds only in-frame clones and misses some; the assay was immunoSEQ multiplex PCR. That table furnishes V, J and clone size, whereas the DNA furnished D and trimming. The sample holds 85,000 to 90,000 clones; over 70% are singletons and the top ten take 0.85% to 1.2%. This sequence joins TRBV7-6 and TRBJ2-1, with D possibly matching TRBD2 (5 bases). Sequencing was performed on peripheral blood. The sequence was collected from a human donor in a cohort sampled during active COVID-19. In DNA form, the CDR3 reads TGTGCCAGCAGCTTCCCCGGGGAGAATGAGCAGTTCTTC. Amino acid sequence: CASSFPGENEQFF.